This T cell receptor (beta chain) is drawn from a study of blood T cell repertoires in COVID-19. For the study at large: The study drew acute and convalescent COVID-19 samples from the United States, Italy and Spain. PBMCs, B-cell-depleted T cells, or T cells were the source of the cDNA or gDNA that made up the material.

The CDR3 consists of 16 residues. Germline CDR1 is SGHRS and CDR2 is YFSETQ. After removal of 3 bases from V and 4 bases from J, the junction contained 7 bases not matched to a gene. The authors' processing: How many nucleated cells were present was estimated from reference gene primer amplification. Assay: immunoSEQ multiplex PCR; the TCRdb copy retains only in-frame clones and omits some. For V, J and clone size, that table is used; D and trimming come from the DNA. In the table there are over 250,000 clones, 85% to 90% of which are singletons. The chain combines TRBV5-1 with TRBJ2-2; the match to TRBD2 covers 9 bases. The specimen sequenced was peripheral blood. The receptor was derived from a woman aged 40 to 49 who had recovered from COVID-19. CDR3 in amino acids: CASSSPGREGTGELFF. The CDR3, as DNA: TGCGCCAGCAGCTCCCCGGGGCGGGAGGGCACCGGGGAGCTGTTTTTT.